This T cell receptor (beta chain) was found in a study of post-analysis software for immune sequencing data. Study results and limitations: The study found significantly lower normalized Chao1 diversity in multiple sclerosis patients than in controls. With TRBV5-6, TRBV5-1 and TRBV20-1 included, about five TRBV segments were more frequent in patients than in controls.

TCR beta libraries were prepared from cDNA with unique molecular identifiers. Each CDR3 protein is one row after TCRdb ran MiXCR on the PCR reads. This table has fewer than 600,000 distinct CDR3 sequences, 45% appearing once. CDR3 length equals 14 residues. CDR1 MGHDK and CDR2 SYGVNS come from the germline V gene. V gave up 6 bases and J gave up 0 bases, with 11 bases separating them. As concerns this clonotype: The antigen is unknown.

Input material: blood. The receptor's source is a girl between 5 and 17 years old with multiple sclerosis. The chain joins TRBV25-1 to TRBJ1-2, with D possibly being TRBD1 (5 bases). CDR3 in amino acids: CASSWGVANYGYTF. The DNA for the CDR3 is TGTGCCAGCAGCTGGGGGGTAGCTAACTATGGCTACACCTTC.